This T cell receptor beta chain was identified in a study of T cell responses to AZD1222 COVID-19 vaccine. The table came from immunoSEQ multiplex PCR; TCRdb's copy has only in-frame clones and leaves some out. The sample includes roughly 49,000 clones, about nine tenths of them seen just once. The CDR3 runs to 16 residues. The germline V gene has CDR1 MDHEN and CDR2 SYDVKM. V lost 6 bases and J lost 0; bases outside the gene matches: 5. Specimen: peripheral blood, collected 28 days after the second AZD1222 dose. The rearrangement joins TRBV28 to TRBJ2-1; TRBD1 matches 10 bases. This clonotype originated in an adult who received the AZD1222 COVID-19 vaccine. The CDR3 loop reads CASRRTGGASYNEQFF. CDR3 DNA: TGTGCCAGCAGGCGGACAGGGGGGGCCTCCTACAATGAGCAGTTCTTC.